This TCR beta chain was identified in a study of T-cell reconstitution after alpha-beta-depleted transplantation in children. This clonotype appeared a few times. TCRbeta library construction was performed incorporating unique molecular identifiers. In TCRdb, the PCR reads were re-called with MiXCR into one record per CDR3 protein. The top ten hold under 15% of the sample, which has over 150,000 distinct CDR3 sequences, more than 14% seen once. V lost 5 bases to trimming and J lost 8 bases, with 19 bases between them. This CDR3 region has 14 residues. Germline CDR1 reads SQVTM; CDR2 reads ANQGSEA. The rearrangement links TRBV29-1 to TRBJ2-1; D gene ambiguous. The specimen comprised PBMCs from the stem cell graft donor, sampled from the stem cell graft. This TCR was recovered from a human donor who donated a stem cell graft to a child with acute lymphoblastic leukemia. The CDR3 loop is CSVPSRPSIDEQFF. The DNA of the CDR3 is TGCAGCGTTCCTTCCAGACCCAGCATCGATGAGCAGTTCTTC.